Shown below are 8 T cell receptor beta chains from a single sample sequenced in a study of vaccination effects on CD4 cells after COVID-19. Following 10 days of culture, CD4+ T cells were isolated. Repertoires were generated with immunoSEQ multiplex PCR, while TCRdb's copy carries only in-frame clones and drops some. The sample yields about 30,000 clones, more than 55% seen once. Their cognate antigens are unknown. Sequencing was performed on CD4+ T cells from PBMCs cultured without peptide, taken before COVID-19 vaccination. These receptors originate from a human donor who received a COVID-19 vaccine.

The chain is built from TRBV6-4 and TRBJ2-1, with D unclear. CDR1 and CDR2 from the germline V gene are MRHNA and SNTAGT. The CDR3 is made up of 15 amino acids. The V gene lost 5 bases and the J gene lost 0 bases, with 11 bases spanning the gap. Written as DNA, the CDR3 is TGTGCCAGCAGTAAGGTAGCCGACTCCTACAATGAGCAGTTCTTC. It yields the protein CASSKVADSYNEQFF.

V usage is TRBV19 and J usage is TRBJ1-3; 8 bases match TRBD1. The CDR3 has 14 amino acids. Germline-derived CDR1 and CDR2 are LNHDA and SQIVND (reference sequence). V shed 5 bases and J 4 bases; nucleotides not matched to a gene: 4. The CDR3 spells CASSARTGGNTIYF. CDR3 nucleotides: TGTGCCAGTAGTGCCCGGACAGGGGGAAACACCATATATTTT. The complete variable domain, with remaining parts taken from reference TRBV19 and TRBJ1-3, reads DGGITQSPKYLFRKEGQNVTLSCEQNLNHDAMYWYRQDPGQGLRLIYYSQIVNDFQKGDIAEGYSVSREKKESFPLTVTSAQKNPTAFYLCASSARTGGNTIYFGEGSWLTVV.

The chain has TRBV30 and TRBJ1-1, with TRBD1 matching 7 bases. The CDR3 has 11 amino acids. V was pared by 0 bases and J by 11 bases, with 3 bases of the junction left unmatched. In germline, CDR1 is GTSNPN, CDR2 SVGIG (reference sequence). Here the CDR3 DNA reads TGTGCCTGGAGTGTACAGGGGCTTGCTTTCTTT. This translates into CAWSVQGLAFF. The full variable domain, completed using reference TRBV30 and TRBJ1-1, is SQTIHQWPATLVQPVGSPLSLECTVEGTSNPNLYWYRQAAGRGLQLLFYSVGIGQISSEVPQNLSASRPQDRQFILSSKKLLLSDSGFYLCAWSVQGLAFFGQGTRLTVV.

This CDR3 is CSTYPGQGKAFF. CDR3 DNA: TGCAGCACCTACCCCGGACAGGGTAAAGCTTTCTTT. The V call is TRBV29-1, the J call TRBJ1-1; 8 bases are a match to TRBD1. Germline trimming cut 8 bases from V and 9 bases from J; bases unmatched to any gene: 11. The germline gives CDR1 SQVTM, CDR2 ANQGSEA. The CDR3 is 12 residues long.

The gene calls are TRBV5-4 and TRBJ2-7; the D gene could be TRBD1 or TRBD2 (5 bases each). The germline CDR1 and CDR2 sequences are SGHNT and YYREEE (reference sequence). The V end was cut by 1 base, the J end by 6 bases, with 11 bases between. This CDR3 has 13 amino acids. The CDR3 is CASSLSSGAEQYF. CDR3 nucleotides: TGTGCCAGCAGCTTGTCGTCCGGGGCCGAGCAGTACTTC. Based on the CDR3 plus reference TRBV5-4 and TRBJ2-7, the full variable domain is ETGVTQSPTHLIKTRGQQVTLRCSSQSGHNTVSWYQQALGQGPQFIFQYYREEENGRGNFPPRFSGLQFPNYSSELNVNALELDDSALYLCASSLSSGAEQYFGPGTRLTVT.

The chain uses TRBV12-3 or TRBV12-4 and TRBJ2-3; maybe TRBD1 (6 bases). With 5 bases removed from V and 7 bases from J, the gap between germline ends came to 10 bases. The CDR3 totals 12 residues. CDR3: CASSRTENTQYF. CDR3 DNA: TGTGCCAGCAGTCGGACAGAGAATACGCAGTATTTT.

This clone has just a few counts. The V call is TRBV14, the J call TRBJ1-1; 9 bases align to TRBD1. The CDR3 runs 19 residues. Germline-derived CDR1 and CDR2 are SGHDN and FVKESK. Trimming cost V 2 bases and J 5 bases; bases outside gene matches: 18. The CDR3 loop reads CASSQISGQGFMVKTEAFF. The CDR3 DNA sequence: TGTGCCAGCAGCCAAATCTCGGGACAGGGTTTCATGGTAAAGACTGAAGCTTTCTTT.

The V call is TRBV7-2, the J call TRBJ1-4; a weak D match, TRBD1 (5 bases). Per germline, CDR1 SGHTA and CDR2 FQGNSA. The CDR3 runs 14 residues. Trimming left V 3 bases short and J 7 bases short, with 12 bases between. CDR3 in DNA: TGTGCCAGCAGCTTTCAGGGCGGACCTGAAAAACTGTTTTTT. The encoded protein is CASSFQGGPEKLFF.